The 6 T cell receptor beta chains in this list originate from one sample, sequenced in a study of shared clonotypes between healthy human individuals. TCRdb's table, derived via immunoSEQ multiplex PCR, lists solely in-frame clones and lacks some. The repertoire holds about 2.1 million clones, with just over 90% as singletons. The naive CD8 fraction comprised CD45RO-negative cells positively selected for CCR7 and excluded terminally differentiated effector memory CD45RA+ cells. Sequenced input: naive CD8+ T cells from PBMCs. These receptors were collected from a man between 18 and 29 years old in good health. Some clones in this sample may be carry-over from other donors' samples.

The V and J genes are TRBV19 and TRBJ2-7; D may be TRBD1 or TRBD2 (5 bases each). Trimming took off 6 bases at V and 7 bases at J, with 19 bases between the two ends. The germline gives CDR1 LNHDA, CDR2 SQIVND (reference sequence). The CDR3 runs 14 residues. The CDR3 protein is CASRPGSEAGEQYF. CDR3 DNA: TGTGCCAGTAGGCCGGGATCCGAGGCAGGGGAGCAGTACTTC.

With respect to this clone: This specimen includes other DNA sequences encoding the same CDR3. The chain uses TRBV5-6 and TRBJ1-1; 8 nucleotides line up with TRBD1. Unmatched junction bases numbered 4, after V lost 4 bases and J lost 5 bases. Germline CDR1 reads SGHDT; CDR2 reads YYEEEE. This CDR3 is 13 amino acids long. CDR3 amino acids: CASSGQGITEAFF. DNA for the CDR3: TGTGCCAGCAGCGGACAGGGAATTACTGAAGCTTTCTTT. Combining the CDR3 with reference TRBV5-6 and TRBJ1-1 gives the whole variable domain DAGVTQSPTHLIKTRGQQVTLRCSPKSGHDTVSWYQQALGQGPQFIFQYYEEEERQRGNFPDRFSGHQFPNYSSELNVNALLLGDSALYLCASSGQGITEAFFGQGTRLTVV.

The chain is built from TRBV19 and TRBJ2-7; TRBD1 agrees at 9 bases. Germline-derived CDR1 and CDR2 are LNHDA and SQIVND (reference sequence). The J segment lost 4 bases and the V segment lost 10 bases, leaving 8 bases of the junction unmatched. CDR3 size: 13 residues. CDR3 in amino acids: CATGQGGGYEQYF. DNA for the CDR3: TGTGCCACGGGACAGGGTGGGGGATACGAGCAGTACTTC.

The chain couples TRBV11-2 to TRBJ2-1; D not resolved. The ends were cut back, 1 base at V and 10 bases at J, with 11 bases in the middle. The CDR3 runs to 13 residues. In germline, CDR1 is SGHAT, CDR2 FQNNGV. CDR3 bases: TGTGCCAGCAGCTTAGTGTCTTTGGCGGAGCAGTTCTTC. This gives the protein CASSLVSLAEQFF.

This clone was detected once. The chain carries TRBV5-1 and TRBJ1-2; the D is unclear. The CDR3 extends over 13 amino acids. Germline V gene lookup returns CDR1 SGHRS and CDR2 YFSETQ. Trimming removed 4 bases at V and 3 bases at J, with 10 bases between. The CDR3 DNA reads as TGCGCCAGCAGCGCCACAGATGACTATGGCTACACCTTC. It yields the protein CASSATDDYGYTF.

The genes are TRBV28 and TRBJ2-7; 9 bases line up with TRBD1. The V segment lost 4 bases and the J segment 3 bases; nucleotides outside the gene matches: 7. CDR3 length equals 15 residues. Germline V gene data show CDR1 as MDHEN and CDR2 as SYDVKM. The CDR3 region is CASSSIPGQGYEQYF. Here the CDR3 DNA reads TGTGCCAGCAGTTCAATTCCGGGACAGGGCTACGAGCAGTACTTC.